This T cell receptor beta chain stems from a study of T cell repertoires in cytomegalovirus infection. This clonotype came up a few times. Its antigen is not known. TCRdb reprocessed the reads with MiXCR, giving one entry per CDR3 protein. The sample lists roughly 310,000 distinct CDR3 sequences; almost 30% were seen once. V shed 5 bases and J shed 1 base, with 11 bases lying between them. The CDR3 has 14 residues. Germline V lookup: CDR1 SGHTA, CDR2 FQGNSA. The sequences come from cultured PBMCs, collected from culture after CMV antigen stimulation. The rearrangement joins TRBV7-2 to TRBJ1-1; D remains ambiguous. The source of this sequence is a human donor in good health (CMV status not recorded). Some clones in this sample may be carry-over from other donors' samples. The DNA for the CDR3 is TGTGCCAGCAGCCCGGAGGCAGGGAACACTGAAGCTTTCTTT. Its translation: CASSPEAGNTEAFF.